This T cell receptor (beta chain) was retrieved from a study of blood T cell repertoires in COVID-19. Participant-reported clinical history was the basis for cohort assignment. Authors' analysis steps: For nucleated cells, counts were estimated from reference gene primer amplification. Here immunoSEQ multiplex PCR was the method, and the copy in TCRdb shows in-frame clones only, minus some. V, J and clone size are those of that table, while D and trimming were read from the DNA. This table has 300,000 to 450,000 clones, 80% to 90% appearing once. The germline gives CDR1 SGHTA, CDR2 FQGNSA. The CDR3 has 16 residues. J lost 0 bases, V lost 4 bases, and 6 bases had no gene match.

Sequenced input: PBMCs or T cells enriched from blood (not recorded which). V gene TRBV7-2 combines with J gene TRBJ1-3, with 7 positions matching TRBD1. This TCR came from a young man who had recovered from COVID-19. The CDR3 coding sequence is TGTGCCAGCAGCTCCAGGACAGGACGCTCTGGAAACACCATATATTTT. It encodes CASSSRTGRSGNTIYF.